A single sample gave rise to the 22 T cell receptor beta chains below, sequenced in a study of cytomegalovirus exposure and HLA in healthy donors. The data were produced by immunoSEQ multiplex PCR, yet TCRdb's version contains in-frame clones alone and is incomplete. The sample holds about 120,000 clones, 88% seen once. Sequencing was carried out using PBMCs. These receptors all stem from a woman between 18 and 29 years old in good health and CMV-seropositive.

V gene TRBV27 combines with J gene TRBJ1-1; D unclear. The CDR3 loop spans 14 amino acids. CDR1 is MNHEY and CDR2 is SMNVEV in the germline V gene (reference sequence). Trimming left V 3 bases short and J 1 base short, with 9 bases between. This chain's CDR3 is CASSFFLGNTEAFF. In DNA, the CDR3 is TGTGCCAGCAGTTTTTTCCTAGGGAACACTGAAGCTTTCTTT.

V is TRBV15 and J is TRBJ2-7; tentatively, D is TRBD2 (5 bases). This CDR3 contains 15 residues. The germline gives CDR1 LNHNV, CDR2 YYDKDF (reference sequence). The germline V and J ends were trimmed by 8 bases and 3 bases, with 20 bases remaining between them. The CDR3 loop reads CATEEVGVGVYEQYF. CDR3 DNA sequence: TGTGCCACCGAGGAGGTTGGGGTTGGGGTCTACGAGCAGTACTTC.

The chain recombines TRBV4-3 with TRBJ2-3, with TRBD2 matching over 13 bases. Unmatched junction bases numbered 7, after V lost 0 bases and J lost 4 bases. The CDR3 is 18 residues long. Germline V lookup: CDR1 LGHNA, CDR2 YSLEER. The CDR3 DNA sequence: TGCGCCAGCAGCCAAGAGGGGCGACTAGCGGGAGGCGCAGATACGCAGTATTTT. Encoded protein: CASSQEGRLAGGADTQYF.

The gene calls are TRBV7-8 and TRBJ2-5; 14 nucleotides align to TRBD2. The V gene end was trimmed by 7 bases and the J gene end by 4 bases; junction bases not matched to a gene: 5. The V gene's germline CDR1 is SGHVS and CDR2 FQNEAQ. The CDR3 contains 15 residues. CDR3 protein: CASNVGLAGVETQYF. The CDR3 DNA reads as TGTGCCAGCAACGTGGGACTAGCGGGGGTAGAGACCCAGTACTTC.

The chain has TRBV7-8 and TRBJ2-1; the D is unclear. V lost 2 bases and J lost 3, with 14 bases in between. Germline lookup yields CDR1 SGHVS and CDR2 FQNEAQ. The CDR3 consists of 16 residues. CDR3 in amino acids: CASSLRFLTFYNEQFF. CDR3 nucleotide sequence: TGTGCCAGCAGCTTACGGTTTCTCACCTTCTACAATGAGCAGTTCTTC.

The J gene is TRBJ2-1, the V gene TRBV19; 11 nucleotides match TRBD1. The trim removed 5 bases at V and 4 bases at J, leaving 19 bases unmatched. The CDR3 has 20 residues. Looked up from germline, CDR1 is LNHDA and CDR2 is SQIVND (reference sequence). The chain's CDR3 is CASSSLLDRGPWVSYNEQFF. The CDR3 DNA follows: TGTGCCAGTAGTTCCTTGCTGGACAGGGGGCCCTGGGTGTCTTACAATGAGCAGTTCTTC.

The CDR3 DNA follows: TGTGCCAGTAGTCTGGCGGGGAGTTGGAATGAGCAGTTCTTC. It specifies CASSLAGSWNEQFF. The chain has TRBV19 and TRBJ2-1; D possibly corresponds to TRBD2 (6 bases). The CDR3 totals 14 residues. The germline gives CDR1 LNHDA, CDR2 SQIVND (reference sequence). V dropped 5 bases and J dropped 7 bases, with 15 bases sitting between them.

The chain links TRBV7-2 to TRBJ2-7; 12 nucleotides line up with TRBD2. CDR1 and CDR2 from the germline V gene are SGHTA and FQGNSA. Germline trimming cut 3 bases from V and 1 base from J; bases unmatched to any gene: 1. This CDR3 is built from 15 residues. The CDR3 spells CASSLGLAGSYEQYF. The CDR3 nucleotides are TGTGCCAGCAGCTTGGGACTAGCGGGTTCCTACGAGCAGTACTTC.

This sequence joins TRBV9 and TRBJ2-3; the match to TRBD2 covers 7 bases. This CDR3 region has 16 residues. The J segment lost 2 bases and the V segment lost 2 bases, leaving 8 bases of the junction unmatched. Germline values: CDR1 SGDLS, CDR2 YYNGEE. DNA of the CDR3: TGTGCCAGCAGCGTGTCCCAAGCGGGGCTCACAGATACGCAGTATTTT. Its translation: CASSVSQAGLTDTQYF.

V usage is TRBV7-6 and J usage is TRBJ2-1; the D gene is possibly TRBD1 (5 bases). The CDR3 contains 14 residues. V was trimmed by 1 base and J by 8 bases, leaving 12 bases between them. Germline CDR1 SGHVS, CDR2 FNYEAQ. CDR3 loop: CASSLGGRADEQFF. In DNA, the CDR3 is TGTGCCAGCAGCTTAGGGGGCCGGGCGGATGAGCAGTTCTTC.

V gene TRBV7-9 combines with J gene TRBJ1-1; the D is unclear. Trimming pared 2 bases from V and 2 bases from J, leaving 6 bases between. The V gene's germline CDR1 is SEHNR and CDR2 FQNEAQ (reference sequence). CDR3 length: 13 residues. The CDR3: CASSLSLNTEAFF. CDR3 coding DNA: TGTGCCAGCAGCTTATCCTTAAACACTGAAGCTTTCTTT. The variable domain in full, with the rest retrieved from reference TRBV7-9 and TRBJ1-1, is DTGVSQNPRHKITKRGQNVTFRCDPISEHNRLYWYRQTLGQGPEFLTYFQNEAQLEKSRLLSDRFSAERPKGSFSTLEIQRTEQGDSAMYLCASSLSLNTEAFFGQGTRLTVV.

J is TRBJ2-1 and V is TRBV5-1, with 8 bases fitting TRBD2. Trimming cost V 6 bases and J 7 bases; bases outside gene matches: 9. This CDR3 has 14 residues. CDR1 is SGHRS, CDR2 YFSETQ, per germline. The CDR3 bases are TGCGCCAGCAATAACGGGGGGGCGTCAAATGAGCAGTTCTTC. This translates into CASNNGGASNEQFF.

The V and J genes are TRBV27 and TRBJ2-7; 7 bases fit TRBD1. CDR1 is MNHEY and CDR2 is SMNVEV in the germline V gene (reference sequence). Trimming removed 6 bases from V and 5 bases from J; junction bases left unmatched: 16. This CDR3 is 16 amino acids long. The CDR3 loop is CASRSRGGVYYHEQYF. CDR3 sequence (DNA): TGTGCCAGCAGAAGTAGAGGGGGCGTTTATTACCACGAGCAGTACTTC.

V and J are TRBV19 and TRBJ1-2, with TRBD1 matching over 9 bases. The V and J ends lost 0 bases and 4 bases, in that order; junction bases with no gene match: 6. Germline V CDR1 and CDR2: LNHDA, SQIVND (reference sequence). The CDR3 covers 16 residues. The CDR3 spells CASSIEGVDRGYGYTF. The DNA of the CDR3 is TGTGCCAGTAGTATAGAGGGAGTGGACAGGGGCTATGGCTACACCTTC. The full variable domain, its missing parts supplied by reference TRBV19 and TRBJ1-2, is DGGITQSPKYLFRKEGQNVTLSCEQNLNHDAMYWYRQDPGQGLRLIYYSQIVNDFQKGDIAEGYSVSREKKESFPLTVTSAQKNPTAFYLCASSIEGVDRGYGYTFGSGTRLTVV.

The CDR3 sequence is CASSRTGGPEELFF. The CDR3, as DNA: TGTGCCAGCAGCCGCACGGGAGGCCCCGAGGAACTGTTTTTT. V and J are TRBV13 and TRBJ1-4; D gene ambiguous. Germline V lookup: CDR1 PRHDT, CDR2 FYEKMQ (reference sequence). V was clipped by 5 bases and J by 12 bases, with 19 bases between them. This CDR3 comprises 14 residues. Together with reference TRBV13 and TRBJ1-4, the CDR3 gives the full variable domain: AAGVIQSPRHLIKEKRETATLKCYPIPRHDTVYWYQQGPGQDPQFLISFYEKMQSDKGSIPDRFSAQQFSDYHSELNMSSLELGDSALYFCASSRTGGPEELFFGSGTQLSVL.

V and J are TRBV10-2 and TRBJ2-2, with a tentative D call TRBD2 (6 bases). V lost 1 base and J 7 bases, leaving 19 bases between the germline ends. Germline V gives CDR1 WSHSY, CDR2 SAAADI. The CDR3 loop spans 17 amino acids. The chain's CDR3 is CASSEYGGLKLGGELFF. CDR3 in DNA: TGCGCCAGCAGTGAGTACGGGGGTCTCAAGCTTGGCGGGGAGCTGTTTTTT.

This chain links TRBV6-1 with TRBJ1-2; TRBD1 might be the D (6 bases). CDR3 length equals 14 residues. The germline V gene encodes CDR1 MNHNS and CDR2 SASEGT. Trimming shortened V by 3 bases and J by 4 bases, and 12 bases separated the two germline ends. The CDR3 region is CASSDVGTSYGYTF. The CDR3 DNA follows: TGTGCCAGCAGTGACGTTGGGACAAGCTATGGCTACACCTTC.

The J gene is TRBJ2-7, the V gene TRBV15, with D possibly being TRBD2 (6 bases). The CDR3 spans 15 residues. Deletions cut 0 bases from V and 0 bases from J, with 9 bases between. Germline-derived CDR1 and CDR2 are LNHNV and YYDKDF (reference sequence). CDR3 DNA: TGTGCCACCAGCAGAGATCGGGGGACCTCCTACGAGCAGTACTTC. Protein: CATSRDRGTSYEQYF.

This chain uses TRBV6-1 with TRBJ2-1; 10 bases align to TRBD2. With 2 bases clipped from V and 5 bases from J, the junction kept 3 bases outside the gene matches. This CDR3 is 15 amino acids long. Germline V gene data show CDR1 as MNHNS and CDR2 as SASEGT. Here the CDR3 DNA reads TGTGCCAGCAGTGAACTAGCGGGAGCCCACAATGAGCAGTTCTTC. It codes for CASSELAGAHNEQFF.

This chain connects TRBV5-1 to TRBJ1-1; TRBD1 agrees at 8 bases. CDR3 length equals 14 residues. From germline, CDR1 is SGHRS and CDR2 YFSETQ. V was pared by 0 bases and J by 4 bases, with 2 bases of the junction left unmatched. The CDR3 loop is CASSLGTGITEAFF. The DNA of the CDR3 is TGCGCCAGCAGCTTGGGGACAGGGATCACTGAAGCTTTCTTT.

There are a few counts of this clone. The chain links TRBV5-6 to TRBJ1-2, with TRBD1 identical over 7 bases. Germline V CDR1 and CDR2: SGHDT, YYEEEE. This CDR3 spans 13 amino acids. V was pared by 4 bases and J by 2 bases, with 2 bases of the junction left unmatched. The CDR3 loop is CASSQQGNYGYTF. DNA for the CDR3: TGTGCCAGCAGCCAACAGGGGAACTATGGCTACACCTTC.

This chain links TRBV7-2 with TRBJ1-3; 7 bases match TRBD1. Germline V CDR1 and CDR2: SGHTA, FQGNSA. Trimming cost V 2 bases and J 0 bases; bases outside gene matches: 4. The CDR3 covers 16 residues. The chain's CDR3 is CASSLLGQSSGNTIYF. The CDR3 DNA is TGTGCCAGCAGCTTATTGGGACAGAGCTCTGGAAACACCATATATTTT.